The sequence of this T cell receptor (beta chain) was determined in a study of identical twins. Regarding the study as a whole: Invariant MAIT and iNKT cells may have partly biased zero-insertion analyses.

A universal primer site was added by template switching, and unique molecular identifiers were carried by the cDNA. MiXCR, run by TCRdb on the 5' RACE reads, gives a single entry per CDR3 protein. The sample contains approximately 470,000 distinct CDR3 sequences, 12% to 15% of which appear only once. This clonotype showed up just a few times. What it recognizes is unknown. These data also formed part of another study, on yellow fever vaccine responses in identical twins.

This TCR was recovered from a woman between 18 and 29 years old in good health. The source material was CD4+ T cells sorted from blood.

CDR3 nucleotide sequence: TGTGCCAGCAGCCTAGACCCGACAGATTCCTACGAGCAGTACTTC. Protein product: CASSLDPTDSYEQYF. The gene calls are TRBV28 and TRBJ2-7; tentatively, D is TRBD1 (5 bases). The V gene's germline CDR1 is MDHEN and CDR2 SYDVKM. With 6 bases removed from V and 1 base from J, the gap between germline ends came to 16 bases. CDR3 length: 15 amino acids.